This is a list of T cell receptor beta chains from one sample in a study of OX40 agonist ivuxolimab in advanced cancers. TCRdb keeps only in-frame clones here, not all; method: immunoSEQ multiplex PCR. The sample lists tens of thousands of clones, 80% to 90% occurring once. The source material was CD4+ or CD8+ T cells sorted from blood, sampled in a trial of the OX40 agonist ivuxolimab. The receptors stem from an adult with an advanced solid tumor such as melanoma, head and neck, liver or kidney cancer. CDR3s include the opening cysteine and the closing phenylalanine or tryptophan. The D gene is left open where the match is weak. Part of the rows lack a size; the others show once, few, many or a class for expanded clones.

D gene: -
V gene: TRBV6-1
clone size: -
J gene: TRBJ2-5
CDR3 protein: CASSEEWWETQYF
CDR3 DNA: TGTGCCAGCAGTGAAGAGTGGTGGGAGACCCAGTACTTC

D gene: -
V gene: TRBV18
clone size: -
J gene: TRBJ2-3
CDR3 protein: CASSLGRVGVQDTQYF
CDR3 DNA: TGTGCCAGCTCACTGGGGAGAGTCGGGGTACAAGATACGCAGTATTTT

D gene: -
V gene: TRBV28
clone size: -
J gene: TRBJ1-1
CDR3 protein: CASSSFRQRLMNTEAFF
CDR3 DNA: TGTGCCAGCAGTTCCTTTCGACAAAGACTGATGAACACTGAAGCTTTCTTT

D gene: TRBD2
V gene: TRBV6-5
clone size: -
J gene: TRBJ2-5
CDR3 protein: CASSQLAGGETQYF
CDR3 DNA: TGTGCCAGCAGCCAACTAGCGGGAGGTGAGACCCAGTACTTC

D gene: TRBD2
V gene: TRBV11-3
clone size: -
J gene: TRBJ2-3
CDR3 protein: CASSATSGRTDTQYF
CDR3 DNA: TGTGCCAGCAGCGCCACTAGCGGGAGGACAGATACGCAGTATTTT

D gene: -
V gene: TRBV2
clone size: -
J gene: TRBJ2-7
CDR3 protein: CASSGGGYEQYF
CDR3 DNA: TGTGCCAGCAGTGGAGGTGGCTACGAGCAGTACTTC

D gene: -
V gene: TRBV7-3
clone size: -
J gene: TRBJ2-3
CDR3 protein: CASSLSPDTQYF
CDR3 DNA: TGTGCCAGCAGCTTATCTCCCGATACGCAGTATTTT

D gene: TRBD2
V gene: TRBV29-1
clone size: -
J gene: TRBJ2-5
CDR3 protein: CSVEHGLAGALETQYF
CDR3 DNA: TGCAGCGTTGAGCATGGACTAGCGGGAGCTTTGGAGACCCAGTACTTC

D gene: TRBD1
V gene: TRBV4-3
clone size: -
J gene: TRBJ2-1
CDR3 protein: CASSQEGRGYNEQFF
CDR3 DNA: TGCGCCAGCAGCCAAGAAGGCAGGGGGTACAATGAGCAGTTCTTC

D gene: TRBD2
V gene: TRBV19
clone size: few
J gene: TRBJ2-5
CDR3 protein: CASSRIAGFQETQYF
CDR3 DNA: TGTGCCAGTAGTCGGATAGCGGGATTCCAAGAGACCCAGTACTTC

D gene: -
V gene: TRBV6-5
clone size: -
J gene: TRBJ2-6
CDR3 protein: CAAKAPGANVLTF
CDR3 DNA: TGTGCCGCCAAAGCACCCGGGGCCAACGTCCTGACTTTC

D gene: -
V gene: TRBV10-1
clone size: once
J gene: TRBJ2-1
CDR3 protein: CASSETLRGEQFF
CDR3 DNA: TGCGCCAGCAGTGAAACCCTCCGGGGTGAGCAGTTCTTC